This T cell receptor beta chain was captured in a study of T cells in localized non-small cell lung cancer. Sequencing was performed with immunoSEQ multiplex PCR; in TCRdb, only in-frame clones are kept and a portion is missing. Altogether roughly 89,000 clones are present, approximately 90% being singletons, with the ten largest covering roughly 4.3%. Study observations and caveats: Peak T cell clonality was found in uninvolved adjacent lung, exceeding tumor. One tumor region alone was sequenced, and heterogeneity therefore remains possible. Appearing in adjacent lung were a median about 60 of the top 100 tumor clones. Longer overall survival was seen with higher T cell density measured in blood.

The CDR3 runs 13 residues. CDR1 is LNHDA and CDR2 is SQIVND in the germline V gene (reference sequence). With V trimmed by 7 bases and J by 7 bases, 8 bases remained unmatched. Points on this clone: Its target is not known.

This chain connects TRBV19 to TRBJ1-2, with 8 bases fitting TRBD1. This TCR came from a woman aged 35-75 years with stage II squamous cell lung carcinoma. The starting material was PBMCs, obtained before any cancer treatment. In nucleotides, the CDR3 is TGTGCCAGTACCCCGACAGGGGAGGGTGGCTACACCTTC. Its protein is CASTPTGEGGYTF.